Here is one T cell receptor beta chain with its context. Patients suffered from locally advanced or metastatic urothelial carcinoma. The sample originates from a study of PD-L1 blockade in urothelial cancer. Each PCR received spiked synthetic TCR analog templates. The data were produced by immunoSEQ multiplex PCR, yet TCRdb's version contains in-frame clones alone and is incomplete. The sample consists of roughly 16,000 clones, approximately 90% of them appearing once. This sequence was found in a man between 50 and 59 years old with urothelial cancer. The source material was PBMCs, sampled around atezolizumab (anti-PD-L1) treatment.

CDR3 loop: CASGGRTSGGGDTQYF. As DNA, the CDR3 is TGTGCCAGCGGGGGGAGGACTAGCGGGGGGGGAGATACGCAGTATTTT. This chain joins TRBV27 and TRBJ2-3; 15 nucleotides match TRBD2. The CDR3 is 16 residues long. V gave up 8 bases and J gave up 5 bases; unmatched junction bases: 8. Germline V gene lookup returns CDR1 MNHEY and CDR2 SMNVEV (reference sequence).